The rows below give T cell receptor beta chains drawn from one sample of a study of human T cells and chemical hapten exposure. In TCRdb, the RACE reads were re-called with MiXCR into one record per CDR3 protein. The data hold fewer than 500,000 distinct CDR3 sequences, with approximately 4.4% observed a single time. Here the sequenced sample was whole blood, taken in connection with sensitization to the hapten diphenylcyclopropenone (DPC). Receptor source: a woman aged 45-65 years with alopecia areata. Some clones in this sample may be carry-over from other donors' samples. The CDR3 runs from the conserved cysteine through the conserved F or W. A D gene is named only where the DNA matches it firmly. Clone size is given for some rows only: seen once, a few or many times, or a class if the clone is expanded.

v_call	d_call	j_call	clone_size	cdr3_nt	cdr3_aa
TRBV29-1	TRBD2	TRBJ2-1	many	TGCAGCGTTGGACTAGCGGGGGGGAGTGAGCAGTTCTTC	CSVGLAGGSEQFF
TRBV5-1	TRBD1	TRBJ2-3	few	TGCGCCAGCACCCCTCAGGGACAGGGCTCAGATACGCAGTATTTT	CASTPQGQGSDTQYF
TRBV5-5	NA	TRBJ1-5	many	TGTGCCAGCAGCCCTAGAGGGGTGGGTGATCAGCCCCAGCATTTT	CASSPRGVGDQPQHF
TRBV6-2/TRBV6-3	TRBD1	TRBJ1-5	many	TGTGCCAGCAGACACGGACAGGGAAATCAGCCCCAGCATTTT	CASRHGQGNQPQHF
TRBV29-1	NA	TRBJ1-3	few	TGCAGCGTTGTGGTGGCTCTCTCTGGAAACACCATATATTTT	CSVVVALSGNTIYF
TRBV4-3	NA	TRBJ2-7	NA	TGCGCCAGCAGCCAAGATAAAACAGGAGGTGCATACGAGCAGTACTTC	CASSQDKTGGAYEQYF
TRBV12-3/TRBV12-4	NA	TRBJ1-1	many	TGTGCCAGCACCAGGGACACTGAAGCTTTCTTT	CASTRDTEAFF
TRBV7-2	NA	TRBJ2-6	NA	TGTGCCAGCAGCCCCCTGAGGGCCCCTGGAGGGGCCAACGTCCTGACTTTC	CASSPLRAPGGANVLTF
TRBV20-1	TRBD2	TRBJ2-3	few	TGCAGTGCTCCCGGGACTAGCGGGGCAGATACGCAGTATTTT	CSAPGTSGADTQYF
TRBV29-1	NA	TRBJ1-1	NA	TGCAGCGTGCGCCATGTGGAGAACACTGAAGCTTTCTTT	CSVRHVENTEAFF
TRBV20-1	NA	TRBJ1-1	many	TGCAGTGCTCGCCGGGACGGGGAGGCTTTCTTT	CSARRDGEAFF
TRBV6-5	NA	TRBJ1-1	many	TGTGCCAGCAGACCAGACGAGACTGAAGCTTTCTTT	CASRPDETEAFF
TRBV30	NA	TRBJ2-1	many	TGTGCCTGGAGTGGGCTTAGATCCTACAATGAGCAGTTCTTC	CAWSGLRSYNEQFF
TRBV24-1	TRBD2	TRBJ2-1	NA	TGTGCCACCAGTGCTCCGGTGAGAGCGGGGGCCCTACCCAATGAGCAGTTCTTC	CATSAPVRAGALPNEQFF
TRBV3-1	NA	TRBJ2-3	many	TGTGCCAGCAGCCGGGGGGGCGGGGCAGATACGCAGTATTTT	CASSRGGGADTQYF
TRBV27	NA	TRBJ2-3	NA	TGTGCCAGCAACTTCCACTACGGGGGGCCTACAGATACGCAGTATTTT	CASNFHYGGPTDTQYF
TRBV27	NA	TRBJ2-5	few	TGTGCCACCGGGACTCTGGGGGAGACCCAGTACTTC	CATGTLGETQYF
TRBV11-2	TRBD2	TRBJ2-5	many	TGTGCCAGCAGCCGCCCGGAACTAGCGTGGGGTCAAGAGACCCAGTACTTC	CASSRPELAWGQETQYF
TRBV7-2	TRBD2	TRBJ2-7	many	TGTGCCAGCAGCCCTCCGGGACTAGCGGGAGCGGAGGAGCAGTACTTC	CASSPPGLAGAEEQYF
TRBV7-9	NA	TRBJ1-3	few	TGTGCCAGCAGCTCCGGACATCGTCTCTTGGGAAACACCATATATTTT	CASSSGHRLLGNTIYF
TRBV10-2	NA	TRBJ1-5	many	TGCGCCACCAAACCAGGGACGGGGAGCAATCAGCCCCAGCATTTT	CATKPGTGSNQPQHF
TRBV20-1	NA	TRBJ1-2	few	TGCAGTGCTAGTGAAGGGCACCATGGCTACACCTTC	CSASEGHHGYTF
TRBV4-1	NA	TRBJ2-5	many	TGCGCCAGCAGCCAAGGGGATCAAGAGACCCAGTACTTC	CASSQGDQETQYF
TRBV28	NA	TRBJ2-7	NA	TGTGCCAGCAGTGGGACTTCCACCGTATTGGTCTACGTCGAGCAGTACTTC	CASSGTSTVLVYVEQYF
TRBV18	TRBD1	TRBJ1-3	NA	TGTGCCAGCTCACGACAGGGGGCTACTGGAAACACCATATATTTT	CASSRQGATGNTIYF
TRBV12-3/TRBV12-4	NA	TRBJ1-2	NA	TGTGCCAGCAGCGGACAAATCGGTACTGACTACACCTTC	CASSGQIGTDYTF
TRBV19	NA	TRBJ1-4	NA	TGTGCCAGTAGTAGTCCTCTACCACACGAAAAACTGTTTTTT	CASSSPLPHEKLFF
TRBV2	TRBD2	TRBJ2-1	many	TGTGCCAAGCGGGGTGATGAGCAGTTCTTC	CAKRGDEQFF
TRBV11-2	TRBD2	TRBJ2-1	NA	TGTGCCAGCAGCCCCCTCTCGACTAGCGGGGACAATGAGCAGTTCTTC	CASSPLSTSGDNEQFF
TRBV7-8	NA	TRBJ2-7	few	TGTGCCAGCAGCTTACGGTCTGGGGAGGAGCAGTACTTC	CASSLRSGEEQYF
TRBV18	NA	TRBJ2-4	few	TGTGCCAGCTCACCATATCGGTCAGGGGACCCGGGGAAGGAGTTCTTC	CASSPYRSGDPGKEFF
TRBV20-1	NA	TRBJ2-7	many	TGCAGTGCTAGAGACATACGGGAGCAGTACTTC	CSARDIREQYF
TRBV7-9	NA	TRBJ2-7	few	TGTGCCAGCAGCTTACCGGGACGGACGAGTAACGAGCAGTACTTC	CASSLPGRTSNEQYF
TRBV12-3/TRBV12-4	NA	TRBJ2-3	NA	TGTGCCAGCAGTTTTGGACGGACAAGCACAGATACGCAGTATTTT	CASSFGRTSTDTQYF
TRBV11-3	NA	TRBJ1-2	many	TGTGCCAGCAGCTTAGAACACAGATTTAACTATGGCTACACCTTC	CASSLEHRFNYGYTF
TRBV7-2	NA	TRBJ2-2	many	TGTGCCAGCACCCTCCCTCGCGGGGAGCTGTTTTTT	CASTLPRGELFF
TRBV20-1	TRBD2	TRBJ2-1	few	TGCAGTGCTAGCGGGGGGTTCTCCGAGCAGTTCTTC	CSASGGFSEQFF
TRBV7-9	NA	TRBJ1-2	NA	TGTGCCAGCAGCTTATTATCCGCAGCCAACTATGGCTACACCTTC	CASSLLSAANYGYTF
TRBV28	NA	TRBJ1-5	many	TGTGCCAGCAGTTTATCTGGGGTAGGACAGCCCCAGCATTTT	CASSLSGVGQPQHF
TRBV7-7	TRBD1	TRBJ2-3	many	TGTGCCAGCAGCTTACAGGGGGCATCAGATACGCAGTATTTT	CASSLQGASDTQYF
TRBV12-3/TRBV12-4	TRBD1	TRBJ1-5	many	TGTGCCAGCAGTTTAGGACAGGGGGATCAGCCCCAGCATTTT	CASSLGQGDQPQHF
TRBV20-1	NA	TRBJ2-1	many	TGCAGTGCTAGAGAAGGACGCAACAATGAGCAGTTCTTC	CSAREGRNNEQFF
TRBV5-1	NA	TRBJ2-7	many	TGCGCCAGCAGCCTGGGGGGCCTTGGGGACGAGCAGTACTTC	CASSLGGLGDEQYF
TRBV7-2	NA	TRBJ1-2	many	TGTGCCAGCAGCTTAGGGGGCCCTGGGGGCTACACCTTC	CASSLGGPGGYTF
TRBV6-6	NA	TRBJ1-2	many	TGTGCCAGCAGCGCAATCCGGACAGTCCCCAACTATGGCTACACCTTC	CASSAIRTVPNYGYTF
TRBV28	NA	TRBJ2-3	few	TGTGCCAGCAGTTCCGCGGGACGGACCCCAGATACGCAGTATTTT	CASSSAGRTPDTQYF
TRBV20-1	NA	TRBJ1-1	many	TGCAGTGCTAGAGTCGGCGGAGGGAACACTGAAGCTTTCTTT	CSARVGGGNTEAFF
TRBV29-1	NA	TRBJ2-7	many	TGCAGCGTTGAAGGCCTATCCTACGAGCAGTACTTC	CSVEGLSYEQYF
TRBV6-5	NA	TRBJ2-1	few	TGTGCCAGCACCCCGTCTTTTAGCTCCTACAATGAGCAGTTCTTC	CASTPSFSSYNEQFF
TRBV5-1	NA	TRBJ1-1	many	TGCGCCAGCAGCTTGCTGGCCATGAACACTGAAGCTTTCTTT	CASSLLAMNTEAFF
TRBV6-1	TRBD2	TRBJ2-3	many	TGTGCCAGCAGTGCCCGCCGGCTAGCGGGGGGTGGCACAGATACGCAGTATTTT	CASSARRLAGGGTDTQYF
TRBV27	NA	TRBJ2-2	many	TGTGCCAGCAGTTTAGGAAACCGGGCCGCCGGGGAGCTGTTTTTT	CASSLGNRAAGELFF
TRBV7-2	NA	TRBJ2-7	many	TGTGCCAGCAGCCCCGAAGGCAGCTACATCTCCTACGAGCAGTACTTC	CASSPEGSYISYEQYF